A selection of T cell receptor beta chains follows, all from one sample in a study of blood T cell repertoires in COVID-19. Generated by immunoSEQ multiplex PCR, the TCRdb table keeps only in-frame clones and is missing some. In the table there are some 77,000 clones, roughly 89% of which are singletons. The material sequenced was peripheral blood. Every receptor here comes from a young man with acute or convalescent COVID-19. Both conserved end residues are part of each CDR3. D genes are given only for firm matches. Part of the rows lack a size; the others show once, few, many or a class for expanded clones.

d_gene	v_gene	j_gene	len	abundance	CDR3aa	CDR3nt
TRBD2	TRBV7-2	TRBJ2-3	17	.	CASSPTSGRAPTDTQYF	TGTGCCAGCAGCCCGACTAGCGGGAGGGCCCCCACAGATACGCAGTATTTT
.	TRBV13	TRBJ2-5	11	.	CASSFRETQYF	TGTGCCAGCAGCTTCCGAGAGACCCAGTACTTC
.	TRBV5-1	TRBJ1-3	15	.	CASSPGSGYGNTIYF	TGCGCCAGCAGCCCGGGTTCGGGGTATGGAAACACCATATATTTT
.	TRBV18	TRBJ2-3	16	.	CASSPSKSSVGDTQYF	TGTGCCAGCTCACCTTCTAAGTCGTCGGTGGGCGATACGCAGTATTTT
.	TRBV19	TRBJ1-6	14	.	CASSIVPRNSPLHF	TGTGCCAGTAGTATAGTTCCTCGGAATTCACCCCTCCACTTT
TRBD2	TRBV7-2	TRBJ2-7	15	.	CASSFRASGPYEQYF	TGTGCCAGCAGCTTTAGGGCTAGCGGCCCCTACGAGCAGTACTTC
.	TRBV2	TRBJ2-5	12	.	CASRLAQETQYF	TGTGCCAGCAGGCTAGCGCAAGAGACCCAGTACTTC
.	TRBV7-3	TRBJ1-5	16	once	CASSLLGFYSNQPQHF	TGTGCCAGCAGCTTACTTGGCTTTTATAGCAATCAGCCCCAGCATTTT
.	TRBV19	TRBJ1-1	15	.	CASIQTAGLNTEAFF	TGTGCCAGTATTCAAACTGCGGGACTGAACACTGAAGCTTTCTTT
.	TRBV12-3/TRBV12-4	TRBJ1-2	12	.	CASSKQGIGYTF	TGTGCCAGCAGTAAACAGGGAATAGGCTACACCTTC
.	TRBV18	TRBJ1-4	14	.	CASSQAQGNEKLFF	TGTGCCAGCTCACAGGCGCAGGGCAATGAAAAACTGTTTTTT
.	TRBV5-3	TRBJ2-7	12	.	CARSPVLYEQYF	TGTGCCAGAAGCCCCGTACTCTACGAGCAGTACTTC
.	TRBV23-1	TRBJ2-7	18	.	CASSQSDHNRYTPYEQYF	TGCGCCAGCAGTCAATCCGACCACAACAGGTATACGCCCTACGAGCAGTACTTC
.	TRBV15	TRBJ2-3	14	.	CATSRDHDRDTQYF	TGTGCCACCAGCAGAGATCATGATAGAGATACGCAGTATTTT
TRBD1	TRBV19	TRBJ1-2	15	once	CASSRRQGRKDGYTF	TGTGCCAGTAGTAGACGACAGGGGCGAAAAGATGGCTACACCTTC